Each of the 25 T cell receptor beta chains below was sequenced from the same sample in a study of blood T cell repertoires in COVID-19. Data came from immunoSEQ multiplex PCR; TCRdb stores just in-frame clones and leaves some out. The table has roughly 230,000 clones, roughly 86% seen once. The sample taken for sequencing was peripheral blood. The source is a man aged 50-59 years with acute or convalescent COVID-19.

This chain uses TRBV7-8 with TRBJ1-1, with D unresolved. V gave up 3 bases and J gave up 5 bases, with 7 bases separating them. There are 12 residues in the CDR3. Germline lookup yields CDR1 SGHVS and CDR2 FQNEAQ. This CDR3 is CASSFLKTEAFF. As DNA, the CDR3 is TGTGCCAGCAGCTTTCTTAAAACTGAAGCTTTCTTT.

The CDR3 sequence: CASRRSNTGELFF. CDR3 nucleotide sequence: TGTGCCAGCAGGCGGTCGAACACCGGGGAGCTGTTTTTT. This sequence joins TRBV7-3 and TRBJ2-2; D is unclear. The germline V and J ends were trimmed by 6 bases and 0 bases, with 5 bases remaining between them. CDR3 size: 13 residues. Germline V gene data show CDR1 as SGHTA and CDR2 as FQGTGA.

The genes are TRBV15 and TRBJ2-2; 7 nucleotides agree with TRBD2. V lost 5 bases and J lost 6; bases outside the gene matches: 15. The CDR3 is 17 amino acids. CDR1 and CDR2 from the germline V gene are LNHNV and YYDKDF (reference sequence). Written as DNA, the CDR3 is TGTGCCACCAGCCCGGCGGGGTCTAGCGGCATTGCCGGGGAGCTGTTTTTT. Protein: CATSPAGSSGIAGELFF.

The chain employs TRBV18 and TRBJ2-1; 8 positions agree with TRBD2. The CDR3 consists of 16 residues. The germline V gene encodes CDR1 KGHSH and CDR2 LQKENI. The ends lost 4 bases at V and 4 bases at J; junction bases unmatched: 9. CDR3 residues: CASSLSTSGGYNEQFF. DNA for the CDR3: TGTGCCAGCTCACTAAGTACTAGCGGAGGTTACAATGAGCAGTTCTTC.

V gene TRBV19 combines with J gene TRBJ1-1; D ambiguous. In germline, CDR1 is LNHDA, CDR2 SQIVND (reference sequence). Trimming pared 3 bases from V and 4 bases from J, leaving 15 bases between. This CDR3 has 15 amino acids. The CDR3 reads CASSMAEGFGTEAFF. For the CDR3, the DNA is TGTGCCAGTAGTATGGCGGAGGGATTCGGCACTGAAGCTTTCTTT. Using reference TRBV19 and TRBJ1-1 for the parts outside the CDR3, the full variable domain is DGGITQSPKYLFRKEGQNVTLSCEQNLNHDAMYWYRQDPGQGLRLIYYSQIVNDFQKGDIAEGYSVSREKKESFPLTVTSAQKNPTAFYLCASSMAEGFGTEAFFGQGTRLTVV.

The rearrangement uses TRBV21-1 and TRBJ2-7; the D call of TRBD1 is as the table states it, not checked on the DNA. TRBV21-1 corresponds to a pseudogene. The CDR3 consists of 18 residues. The CDR3 region is CASSKEDPGTGHPYEQYF. The CDR3 DNA is TGTGCCAGCAGCAAAGAAGACCCCGGGACAGGGCACCCCTACGAGCAGTACTTC.

The chain joins TRBV19 to TRBJ2-2; D not resolved. CDR1 LNHDA and CDR2 SQIVND come from the germline V gene (reference sequence). Deletions cut 1 base from V and 2 bases from J, with 17 bases between. The CDR3 sequence is 18 residues long. Here the CDR3 DNA reads TGTGCCAGTAGTATAGGCGCCCCCGTCTACGATAACACCGGGGAGCTGTTTTTT. Its translation: CASSIGAPVYDNTGELFF.

The chain combines TRBV30 with TRBJ1-2; 7 bases agree with TRBD1. Trimming cost V 3 bases and J 8 bases; bases outside gene matches: 9. CDR1 and CDR2 (germline): GTSNPN, SVGIG (reference sequence). This CDR3 is 13 amino acids long. For the CDR3, the DNA is TGTGCCTGGAGGTACAGGGGAGCGAGCGGCTACACCTTC. Amino acid sequence: CAWRYRGASGYTF.

The CDR3 region has the DNA TGTGCCAGCAGCTCGACCGTGGGCCTCGGCAATGAGCAGTTCTTC. Its translation: CASSSTVGLGNEQFF. The chain recombines TRBV7-9 with TRBJ2-1; D not certain. Germline V gene sequence: CDR1 SEHNR, CDR2 FQNEAQ (reference sequence). Trimming pared 4 bases from V and 6 bases from J, leaving 16 bases between. This CDR3 comprises 15 residues.

V and J are TRBV6-6 and TRBJ2-1; no clear D. The CDR3 spans 16 residues. V gave up 4 bases and J gave up 2 bases, with 15 bases separating them. Germline values: CDR1 MNHNY, CDR2 SVGAGI (reference sequence). CDR3 protein: CASSSPGAVTYNEQFF. DNA for the CDR3: TGTGCCAGCAGTTCCCCCGGAGCCGTTACCTACAATGAGCAGTTCTTC.

The rearrangement uses TRBV5-1 and TRBJ2-7; 12 bases are shared with TRBD2. This CDR3 contains 16 residues. V trimming: 4 bases; J trimming: 3 bases; junction bases outside the gene matches: 8. CDR1 is SGHRS and CDR2 is YFSETQ in the germline V gene. Here the CDR3 reads CASSIGLAGGFYEQYF. The CDR3 bases are TGCGCCAGCAGCATCGGCCTAGCGGGAGGGTTCTACGAGCAGTACTTC.

The chain is built from TRBV3-1 (or the pseudogene TRBV3-2) and TRBJ2-5; 7 nucleotides match TRBD2. Germline trimming cut 2 bases from V and 3 bases from J; bases unmatched to any gene: 12. Germline values: CDR1 LGHDT, CDR2 YNNKEL (reference sequence). The length of the CDR3 is 17 residues. In DNA form, the CDR3 reads TGTGCCAGCAGCCAATCTACCAAGGTAGCGGGTGAAGAGACCCAGTACTTC. Translating it yields CASSQSTKVAGEETQYF.

The rearrangement joins TRBV9 to TRBJ2-1; 7 nucleotides line up with TRBD2. Germline V gene lookup returns CDR1 SGDLS and CDR2 YYNGEE. V lost 6 bases to trimming and J lost 6 bases; unmatched junction nucleotides: 12. This CDR3 has 15 residues. The CDR3 sequence: CASNKGGWGSNEQFF. The CDR3 DNA reads TGTGCCAGCAACAAGGGAGGGTGGGGGTCCAATGAGCAGTTCTTC.

The J gene is TRBJ2-4, the V gene TRBV6-5; 8 bases line up with TRBD2. This CDR3 contains 14 residues. Trimming at V came to 6 bases and at J to 4 bases, leaving 5 bases not matched to a gene. CDR1 is MNHEY, CDR2 SVGAGI, per germline. CDR3 loop: CASRGGLGKNIQYF. CDR3 sequence (DNA): TGTGCCAGCAGAGGGGGACTAGGGAAAAACATTCAGTACTTC.

This rearrangement joins TRBV2 to TRBJ2-1; tentative D call: TRBD1 (5 bases). The CDR3 consists of 12 residues. V gave up 6 bases and J gave up 2 bases, with 5 bases separating them. Germline V gene sequence: CDR1 SNHLY, CDR2 FYNNEI. This CDR3 is CASRDTYNEQFF. CDR3 DNA sequence: TGTGCCAGCAGGGACACCTACAATGAGCAGTTCTTC.

For this clone: At the DNA level, this CDR3 is encoded by other sequences in the same sample as well. This chain uses TRBV28 with TRBJ1-2; TRBD1 matches 11 bases. V was pared by 5 bases and J by 5 bases, with 4 bases of the junction left unmatched. CDR1 is MDHEN, CDR2 SYDVKM, per germline. This CDR3 is 14 amino acids long. CDR3 loop: CASSPGDRGYGYTF. In nucleotides, the CDR3 is TGTGCCAGCAGTCCTGGGGACAGGGGGTATGGCTACACCTTC.

This sequence joins TRBV3-1 (or the pseudogene TRBV3-2) and TRBJ2-7; 10 bases fit TRBD2. Germline CDR1 is LGHDT and CDR2 is YNNKEL (reference sequence). Trimming took 4 bases from V and 0 from J; bases not matched to a gene: 3. This CDR3 comprises 15 residues. CDR3 sequence (DNA): TGTGCCAGCAGCCCCTCTAGCGGGAGCTCCTACGAGCAGTACTTC. Its translation is CASSPSSGSSYEQYF.

This clone was observed a single time. The chain carries TRBV28 and TRBJ1-6, with D perhaps matching TRBD1 (5 bases). The V gene's germline CDR1 is MDHEN and CDR2 SYDVKM. Between the trimmed V and J ends, which lost 10 bases and 7 bases, there was a span of 17 bases. This CDR3 has 14 residues. The CDR3 protein is CATLGGAGNSPLHF. DNA of the CDR3: TGTGCCACCTTAGGCGGGGCGGGGAATTCACCCCTCCACTTT.

The chain is built from TRBV2 and TRBJ1-1, with D uncertain. Germline CDR1 is SNHLY and CDR2 is FYNNEI. Trimming stripped 10 bases from V and 1 base from J, with 16 bases between. The CDR3 totals 14 residues. The CDR3 reads CAIVLGRENTEAFF. CDR3 bases: TGTGCCATCGTTTTAGGACGGGAGAACACTGAAGCTTTCTTT.

The chain uses TRBV7-6 and TRBJ2-1, with TRBD2 matching 11 bases. CDR1 and CDR2 from the germline V gene are SGHVS and FNYEAQ. Unmatched junction bases numbered 13, after V lost 0 bases and J lost 12 bases. This CDR3 has 17 residues. CDR3 in amino acids: CASSLAPDSGRAGGQFF. The CDR3 region has the DNA TGTGCCAGCAGCTTAGCGCCAGATAGCGGGAGGGCCGGAGGGCAGTTCTTC.

The J gene is TRBJ2-1, the V gene TRBV6-5; D uncertain. From germline, CDR1 is MNHEY and CDR2 SVGAGI. V was trimmed by 4 bases and J by 3 bases, leaving 7 bases between them. The CDR3 is made up of 13 amino acids. CDR3 in DNA: TGTGCCAGCAGTTCCGCGAGCTACAATGAGCAGTTCTTC. Translating gives CASSSASYNEQFF.

V gene TRBV11-3 combines with J gene TRBJ2-7, with 9 bases fitting TRBD1. CDR3 size: 13 residues. The trim removed 8 bases at V and 4 bases at J, leaving 6 bases unmatched. Germline CDR1 and CDR2: SGHNT and YENEEA. The CDR3 reads CASSRDRAYEQYF. The CDR3 DNA reads as TGTGCCAGCTCAAGGGACAGGGCTTACGAGCAGTACTTC.

This rearrangement joins TRBV6-5 to TRBJ2-6, with D unclear. CDR1 is MNHEY and CDR2 is SVGAGI in the germline V gene. This CDR3 contains 16 residues. Between the trimmed V and J ends, which lost 0 bases and 0 bases, there was a span of 6 bases. The CDR3: CASSYSSSSGANVLTF. The CDR3, as DNA: TGTGCCAGCAGTTACTCTTCGAGCTCTGGGGCCAACGTCCTGACTTTC.

The count of this clone is one. This chain joins TRBV19 and TRBJ2-2; 7 bases align to TRBD1. The CDR3 spans 14 residues. Germline loops: CDR1 LNHDA, CDR2 SQIVND (reference sequence). Germline trimming cut 9 bases from V and 1 base from J; bases unmatched to any gene: 5. The CDR3 here is CASVGQLNTGELFF. The CDR3 nucleotides read TGTGCCAGCGTGGGACAGCTGAACACCGGGGAGCTGTTTTTT.

The table lists this clone with a count of one. This chain connects TRBV18 to TRBJ2-7, with 7 bases fitting TRBD1. The CDR3 is 15 residues long. Trimming at V came to 2 bases and at J to 3 bases, leaving 7 bases not matched to a gene. CDR1 and CDR2 from the germline V gene are KGHSH and LQKENI. The DNA of the CDR3 is TGTGCCAGCTCACCAACCGGGACAGCACGCTACGAGCAGTACTTC. The encoded protein is CASSPTGTARYEQYF.